A single T cell receptor beta chain is shown here with its context. Its specificity is unknown. Data came from immunoSEQ multiplex PCR; TCRdb stores just in-frame clones and leaves some out. The sample lists about 2.1 million clones; about 93% were seen once. The record originates from a study of shared clonotypes between healthy human individuals. Findings and limits, study-wide: Few donors limited the genetic and exposure-history diversity represented. On the whole, naive subsets had larger estimated richness than memory subsets had. Inspection by rarefaction showed sorted-subset sequencing to be incomplete despite large depth. Expectations were that clonotype sharing among donors would be affected by sequencing depth.

The germline V gene encodes CDR1 MDHEN and CDR2 SYDVKM. The CDR3 consists of 15 residues. Trimming shortened V by 6 bases and J by 3 bases, and 15 bases separated the two germline ends. Naive CD8 populations comprised CD45RO-negative cells positively selected for CCR7, excluding terminally differentiated effector memory CD45RA+ cells. The specimen sequenced was naive CD8+ T cells from PBMCs. This sequence was found in a man aged 18 to 29 in good health. Some clones in this sample may be carry-over from other donors' samples. The chain couples TRBV28 to TRBJ2-1, with D uncertain. Here the CDR3 reads CASSPDLGDYNEQFF. CDR3 DNA sequence: TGTGCCAGCAGCCCAGACCTTGGGGACTACAATGAGCAGTTCTTC.